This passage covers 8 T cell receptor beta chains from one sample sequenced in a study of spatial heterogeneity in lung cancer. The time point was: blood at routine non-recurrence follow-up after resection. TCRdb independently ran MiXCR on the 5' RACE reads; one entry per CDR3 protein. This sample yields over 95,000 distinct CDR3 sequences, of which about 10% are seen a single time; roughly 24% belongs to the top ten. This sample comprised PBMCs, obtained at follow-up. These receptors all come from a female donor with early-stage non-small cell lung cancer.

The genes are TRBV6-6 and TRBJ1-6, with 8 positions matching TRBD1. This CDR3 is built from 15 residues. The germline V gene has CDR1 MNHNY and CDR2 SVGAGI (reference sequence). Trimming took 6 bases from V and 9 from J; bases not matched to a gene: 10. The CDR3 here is CASRPATGEVSPLHF. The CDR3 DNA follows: TGTGCCAGCAGACCCGCGACAGGGGAGGTTTCACCCCTCCACTTT.

CDR3 loop: CASSLFTGNTGELFF. The CDR3 DNA reads as TGTGCCAGCAGTTTATTTACAGGGAACACCGGGGAGCTGTTTTTT. The chain combines TRBV27 with TRBJ2-2; D might be TRBD1 (5 bases). Germline lookup yields CDR1 MNHEY and CDR2 SMNVEV (reference sequence). Trimming cost V 1 base and J 1 base, with 7 bases left between them. The CDR3 sequence is 15 residues long.

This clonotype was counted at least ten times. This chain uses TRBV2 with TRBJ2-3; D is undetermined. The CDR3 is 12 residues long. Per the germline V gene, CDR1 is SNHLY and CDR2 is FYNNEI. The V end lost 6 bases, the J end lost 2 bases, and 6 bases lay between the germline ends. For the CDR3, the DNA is TGTGCCAGCAGAGCAGACACAGATACGCAGTATTTT. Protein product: CASRADTDTQYF.

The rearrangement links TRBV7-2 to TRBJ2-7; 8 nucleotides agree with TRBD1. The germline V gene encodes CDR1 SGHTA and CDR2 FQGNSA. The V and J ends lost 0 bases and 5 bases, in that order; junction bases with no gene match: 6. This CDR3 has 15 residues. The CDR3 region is CASSLANQGAHEQYF. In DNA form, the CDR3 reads TGTGCCAGCAGCTTAGCGAACCAGGGGGCCCACGAGCAGTACTTC.

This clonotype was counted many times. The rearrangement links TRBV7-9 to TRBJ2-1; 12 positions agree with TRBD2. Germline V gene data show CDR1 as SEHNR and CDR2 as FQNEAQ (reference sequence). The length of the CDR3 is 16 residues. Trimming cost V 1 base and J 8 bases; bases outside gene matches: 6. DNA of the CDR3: TGTGCCAGCAGCTTAGTGGCTAGCGGGAGGGCCCATGAGCAGTTCTTC. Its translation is CASSLVASGRAHEQFF. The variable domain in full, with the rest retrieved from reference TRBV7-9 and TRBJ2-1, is DTGVSQNPRHKITKRGQNVTFRCDPISEHNRLYWYRQTLGQGPEFLTYFQNEAQLEKSRLLSDRFSAERPKGSFSTLEIQRTEQGDSAMYLCASSLVASGRAHEQFFGPGTRLTVL.

The CDR3 DNA sequence: TGTGCCAGCAGCCACCCGGGAAACTCTGGAAACACCATATATTTT. Its protein product is CASSHPGNSGNTIYF. V usage is TRBV4-2 and J usage is TRBJ1-3, with no clear D. Trimming cost V 3 bases and J 0 bases, with 9 bases left between them. The CDR3 sequence is 15 residues long. CDR1 LGHNA and CDR2 YNFKEQ come from the germline V gene.

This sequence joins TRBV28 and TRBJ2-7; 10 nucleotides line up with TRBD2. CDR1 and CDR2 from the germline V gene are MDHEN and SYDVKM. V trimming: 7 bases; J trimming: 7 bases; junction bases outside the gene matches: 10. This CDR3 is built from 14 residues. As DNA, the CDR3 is TGTGCCAGCAAAGGGGCTAGCGGGAGTGGAGAGCAGTACGTC. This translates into CASKGASGSGEQYV.

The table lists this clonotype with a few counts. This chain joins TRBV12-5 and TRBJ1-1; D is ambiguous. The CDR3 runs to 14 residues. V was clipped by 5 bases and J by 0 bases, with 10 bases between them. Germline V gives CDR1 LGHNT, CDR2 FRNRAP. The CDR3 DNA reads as TGTGCTAGTGGTGACGCCTGGATGAACACTGAAGCTTTCTTT. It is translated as CASGDAWMNTEAFF.